These T cell receptor beta chains were read from a single sample in a study of T cell responses to AZD1222 COVID-19 vaccine. Assay: immunoSEQ multiplex PCR; the TCRdb copy retains only in-frame clones and omits some. The table lists 150,000 or so clones, about 92% of them singletons. The sequencing here drew on peripheral blood, taken on day 0 of AZD1222 vaccination. All receptors come from an adult in good health. CDR3s include the opening cysteine and the closing phenylalanine or tryptophan. Fields, in order: V gene, J gene, D gene, clone size, CDR3 protein, CDR3 DNA. D genes are given only for firm matches. Expanded clones get a size class; other rows say once, few or many, or leave the size out.

>TRBV3-1/TRBV3-2|TRBJ2-6|-|-
CASSPDISGANVLTF
TGTGCCAGCAGCCCGGACATCTCTGGGGCCAACGTCCTGACTTTC
>TRBV11-3|TRBJ2-7|TRBD1|-
CASSLQGAYEQYF
TGTGCCAGCAGCTTACAGGGGGCCTACGAGCAGTACTTC
>TRBV18|TRBJ2-3|-|-
CASSLVGEGTDTQYF
TGTGCCAGCTCACTGGTGGGAGAGGGCACAGATACGCAGTATTTT
>TRBV11-2|TRBJ2-7|-|-
CASRRTSYEQYF
TGTGCCAGCAGGAGGACCTCGTACGAGCAGTACTTC
>TRBV5-8|TRBJ2-6|-|-
CASSWTGDFRANVLTF
TGTGCCAGCAGCTGGACTGGTGACTTTCGAGCCAACGTCCTGACTTTC
>TRBV13|TRBJ2-2|-|-
CASSIGGLPTGELFF
TGTGCCAGCTCGATCGGCGGTCTACCCACCGGGGAGCTGTTTTTT
>TRBV9|TRBJ1-1|-|-
CASSGQLRGDTEAFF
TGTGCCAGCAGTGGACAGCTTCGGGGGGACACTGAAGCTTTCTTT
>TRBV7-3|TRBJ1-1|TRBD1|-
CASSQPGQGARWAFF
TGTGCCAGCAGCCAACCGGGACAGGGGGCAAGGTGGGCTTTCTTT
>TRBV10-2|TRBJ2-7|-|-
CASQANYEQYF
TGCGCCAGCCAAGCAAACTACGAGCAGTACTTC
>TRBV6-2/TRBV6-3|TRBJ2-7|-|once
CASSSPGVYEQYF
TGTGCCAGCAGTTCCCCGGGGGTCTACGAGCAGTACTTC
>TRBV4-1|TRBJ1-4|-|-
CASSQGGNEKLFF
TGCGCCAGCAGCCAAGGGGGGAATGAAAAACTGTTTTTT
>TRBV11-3|TRBJ2-1|TRBD2|once
CASSDPTSGSGRNEQFF
TGTGCCAGCAGCGACCCTACTAGCGGGAGCGGTCGGAATGAGCAGTTCTTC
>TRBV14|TRBJ2-3|-|-
CASSQDPGLRTDTQYF
TGTGCCAGCAGCCAAGACCCAGGGCTTCGCACAGATACGCAGTATTTT
>TRBV28|TRBJ2-5|-|-
CASSLPGAPRETQYF
TGTGCCAGCAGTCTCCCCGGAGCCCCGAGGGAGACCCAGTACTTC
>TRBV28|TRBJ1-6|TRBD1|-
CASNGPLRTGGNSPLHF
TGTGCCAGCAATGGTCCGCTAAGGACAGGGGGAAATTCACCCCTCCACTTT
>TRBV9|TRBJ2-3|TRBD2|once
CASGLAGGPDTQYF
TGTGCCAGTGGACTAGCGGGGGGGCCAGATACGCAGTATTTT
>TRBV9|TRBJ2-1|-|-
CASSPRDSPGEQFF
TGTGCCAGCAGCCCTCGGGACTCCCCGGGGGAGCAGTTCTTC
>TRBV2|TRBJ1-6|-|once
CASRQSYNSPLHF
TGTGCCAGCAGACAGTCCTATAATTCACCCCTCCACTTT
>TRBV6-1|TRBJ2-3|-|-
CASSEMGPPDTQYF
TGTGCCAGCAGTGAAATGGGACCCCCCGATACGCAGTATTTT
>TRBV5-1|TRBJ1-1|-|few
CASSNGQPNTEAFF
TGCGCCAGCAGCAATGGACAGCCGAACACTGAAGCTTTCTTT
>TRBV18|TRBJ2-1|TRBD1|-
CASSPWWDSSYNEQFF
TGTGCCAGCTCACCATGGTGGGACAGTTCCTACAATGAGCAGTTCTTC
>TRBV6-5|TRBJ2-7|-|-
CASSYGDEQYF
TGTGCCAGCAGTTATGGTGACGAGCAGTACTTC
>TRBV5-3|TRBJ1-1|-|-
CARSLVTVEGVGMNTEAFF
TGTGCCAGAAGCTTGGTTACCGTGGAGGGGGTTGGGATGAACACTGAAGCTTTCTTT
>TRBV5-4|TRBJ2-3|-|-
CASSLWFTSFTDTQYF
TGTGCCAGCAGCTTGTGGTTTACTAGCTTTACAGATACGCAGTATTTT
>TRBV7-3|TRBJ2-7|-|-
CASSLVSEKAEQYF
TGTGCCAGCAGCTTGGTGTCAGAGAAGGCCGAGCAGTACTTC
>TRBV6-2/TRBV6-3|TRBJ2-1|TRBD2|-
CASSYWASGNPEQFF
TGTGCCAGCAGTTATTGGGCTAGCGGGAATCCTGAGCAGTTCTTC
>TRBV28|TRBJ1-5|TRBD1|-
CASRSRGRGVVYSNQPQHF
TGTGCCAGCAGGTCGAGGGGCAGGGGGGTGGTCTATAGCAATCAGCCCCAGCATTTT
>TRBV10-1|TRBJ2-5|-|-
CASIRPGAGRETQYF
TGCGCCAGCATTCGACCCGGGGCGGGGCGGGAGACCCAGTACTTC